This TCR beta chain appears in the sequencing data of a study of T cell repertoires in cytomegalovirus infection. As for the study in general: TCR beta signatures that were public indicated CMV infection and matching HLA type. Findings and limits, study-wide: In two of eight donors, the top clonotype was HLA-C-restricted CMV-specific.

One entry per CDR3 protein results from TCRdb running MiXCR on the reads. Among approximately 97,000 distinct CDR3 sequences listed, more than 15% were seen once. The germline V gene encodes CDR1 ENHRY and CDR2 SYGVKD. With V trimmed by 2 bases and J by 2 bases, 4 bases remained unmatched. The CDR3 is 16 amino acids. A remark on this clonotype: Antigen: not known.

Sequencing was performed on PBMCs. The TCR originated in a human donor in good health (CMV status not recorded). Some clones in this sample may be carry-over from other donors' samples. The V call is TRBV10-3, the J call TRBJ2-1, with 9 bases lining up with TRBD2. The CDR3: CAISEGLAGTYNEQFF. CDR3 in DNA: TGTGCCATCAGTGAGGGCCTAGCGGGGACCTACAATGAGCAGTTCTTC.